This TCR beta chain was sequenced during a study of OX40 agonist ivuxolimab in advanced cancers. Background on the study: The study treated patients with ivuxolimab, an agonistic anti-OX40 (CD134) antibody. Study outcomes and limitations: CD4+ T cells averaged fewer expanded clones than CD8+ T cells.

Profiled with immunoSEQ multiplex PCR; TCRdb holds only in-frame clones, not every one. This repertoire shows tens of thousands of clones, approximately 91% found once; its top ten account for 3.6%. A note on this clone: Antigen: not known.

The material sequenced was CD4+ or CD8+ T cells sorted from blood, taken in a trial of the OX40 agonist ivuxolimab. The TCR sequence derives from an adult with an advanced solid tumor such as melanoma, head and neck, liver or kidney cancer.

The CDR3 loop is CASSQPGGYGYTF. CDR3 DNA sequence: TGTGCCAGTAGTCAGCCAGGGGGCTATGGCTACACCTTC. The V and J genes are TRBV19 and TRBJ1-2, with 7 bases identical to TRBD1. This CDR3 spans 13 amino acids. V dropped 5 bases and J dropped 4; count of bases not matched to a gene: 4. The germline V gene encodes CDR1 LNHDA and CDR2 SQIVND (reference sequence).